The 32 T cell receptor beta chains below come from one sample, sequenced in a study of blood T cells in healthy people across ages. Together with a sample-barcoded 5' primer, a J-beta primer mix was included in a second PCR lasting roughly 7 to 11 cycles. TCRdb passed the 5' RACE reads through MiXCR, listing each CDR3 protein once. The table records 870,000 or so distinct CDR3 sequences, about 28% of them present only once. The specimen sequenced was blood. The receptors derive from a woman aged 80 or older in good health.

V and J are TRBV10-1 and TRBJ1-1; 12 bases are shared with TRBD1. V trimming: 4 bases; J trimming: 9 bases; junction bases outside the gene matches: 0. This CDR3 is 12 amino acids long. Looked up from germline, CDR1 is WNHNN and CDR2 is SYGVQD (reference sequence). The CDR3 bases are TGCGCCAGCAGTGGGGACAGGGGGCAAGCTTTCTTT. Translating it yields CASSGDRGQAFF.

This clonotype came up once. The chain is built from TRBV12-3 or TRBV12-4 and TRBJ2-1; 7 bases are shared with TRBD1. This CDR3 comprises 15 residues. V lost 10 bases, J lost 0 bases, and 9 bases stayed unmatched. DNA for the CDR3: TGTGCCAACGCCGTGGGACAGAGCTCCTACAATGAGCAGTTCTTC. It encodes CANAVGQSSYNEQFF.

There are many counts of this clonotype. The genes are TRBV7-2 and TRBJ2-3; 8 bases line up with TRBD2. This CDR3 comprises 19 residues. V lost 4 bases to trimming and J lost 3 bases; unmatched junction nucleotides: 18. Germline V CDR1 and CDR2: SGHTA, FQGNSA. The CDR3 region has the DNA TGTGCCAGCAGCTACTTAACAGGGAGCGGGAGATACTCGACAGATACGCAGTATTTT. This encodes CASSYLTGSGRYSTDTQYF. The full variable domain, completed using reference TRBV7-2 and TRBJ2-3, is GAGVSQSPSNKVTEKGKDVELRCDPISGHTALYWYRQSLGQGLEFLIYFQGNSAPDKSGLPSDRFSAERTGGSVSTLTIQRTQQEDSAVYLCASSYLTGSGRYSTDTQYFGPGTRLTVL.

At least ten counts were recorded for this clonotype. The chain joins TRBV2 to TRBJ2-7, with TRBD2 as a possible D gene (6 bases). The CDR3 is 13 residues long. CDR1 is SNHLY, CDR2 FYNNEI, per germline. V lost 8 bases to trimming and J lost 1 base, with 12 bases between them. CDR3 residues: CASSGVGSYEQYF. DNA of the CDR3: TGTGCCAGCTCGGGGGTCGGGTCCTACGAGCAGTACTTC.

At least ten counts were recorded for this clonotype. The chain combines TRBV18 with TRBJ2-7, with 8 bases that match TRBD1. This CDR3 spans 13 amino acids. V was pared by 6 bases and J by 5 bases, with 6 bases of the junction left unmatched. Germline CDR1 reads KGHSH; CDR2 reads LQKENI. The CDR3 loop reads CASSSQQGDEQYF. The CDR3 DNA reads TGTGCCAGCTCCTCTCAACAGGGGGACGAGCAGTACTTC.

J is TRBJ1-2 and V is TRBV30; D gene ambiguous. The CDR3 spans 13 residues. The V end lost 0 bases, the J end lost 2 bases, and 7 bases lay between the germline ends. Germline V gene data show CDR1 as GTSNPN and CDR2 as SVGIG (reference sequence). The CDR3 DNA is TGTGCCTGGAGTGTACTGGTGAACTATGGCTACACCTTC. It specifies CAWSVLVNYGYTF.

This clonotype was detected ten times or more. V and J are TRBV27 and TRBJ2-7; TRBD2 agrees at 14 bases. The CDR3 totals 17 residues. Germline V gene data show CDR1 as MNHEY and CDR2 as SMNVEV (reference sequence). The V and J ends lost 4 bases and 0 bases, in that order; junction bases with no gene match: 5. Here the CDR3 DNA reads TGTGCCAGCAGTTCCCTGGGACTAGCGGGGGACTCCTACGAGCAGTACTTC. It translates to CASSSLGLAGDSYEQYF.

This clonotype has a count of ten or more. This chain links TRBV11-3 with TRBJ2-1, with D tentatively TRBD2 (5 bases). Between the trimmed V and J ends, which lost 0 bases and 4 bases, there was a span of 10 bases. This CDR3 region has 15 residues. Germline CDR1 reads SGHNT; CDR2 reads YENEEA. The CDR3 DNA reads as TGTGCCAGCAGCTTAGAGCCGAGGAGGTACAATGAGCAGTTCTTC. This gives the protein CASSLEPRRYNEQFF.

This clonotype was seen repeatedly, ten times or more. The chain's CDR3 is CASSLDFRAWYEQYF. The DNA for the CDR3 is TGTGCCAGCAGCTTAGATTTCAGGGCCTGGTACGAGCAGTACTTC. The chain carries TRBV7-2 and TRBJ2-7; maybe TRBD1 (5 bases). The V end lost 1 base, the J end lost 4 bases, and 14 bases lay between the germline ends. Per germline, CDR1 SGHTA and CDR2 FQGNSA. The CDR3 runs to 15 residues.

This chain uses TRBV7-2 with TRBJ1-2; D is ambiguous. This CDR3 is 14 amino acids long. Per germline, CDR1 SGHTA and CDR2 FQGNSA. Deletions cut 5 bases from V and 2 bases from J, with 12 bases between. The CDR3 nucleotides are TGTGCCAGCAGCCCGCGTCAGCCCAACTATGGCTACACCTTC. Amino acids: CASSPRQPNYGYTF.

Notes on this clonotype: A much larger clone differs from this one at a single base, so this may be a read error. This chain joins TRBV2 and TRBJ2-5; D ambiguous. The tail of the sequence fits TRBJ2-7 better, so the J call may be wrong. In germline, CDR1 is SNHLY, CDR2 FYNNEI. The CDR3 covers 16 residues. The CDR3 sequence: CASSESRVPGGSEQYF. CDR3 DNA: TGTGCCAGCAGTGAGTCGAGAGTCCCGGGTGGCTCCGAGCAGTACTTC.

The table lists this clonotype with many counts. This sequence joins TRBV7-2 and TRBJ1-2, with unresolved D. The V end lost 1 base, the J end lost 4 bases, and 10 bases lay between the germline ends. The germline gives CDR1 SGHTA, CDR2 FQGNSA. The CDR3 loop spans 14 amino acids. In DNA, the CDR3 is TGTGCCAGCAGCTTAGTTGAGGCAACCTATGGCTACACCTTC. This sequence encodes CASSLVEATYGYTF.

This clonotype has at least ten counts. The chain employs TRBV2 and TRBJ1-4; 8 nucleotides match TRBD1. Germline loops: CDR1 SNHLY, CDR2 FYNNEI. The trim removed 5 bases at V and 0 bases at J, leaving 5 bases unmatched. The CDR3 spans 16 residues. The CDR3 spells CASSRQGTSTNEKLFF. CDR3 coding DNA: TGTGCCAGCAGTCGACAGGGGACCTCAACTAATGAAAAACTGTTTTTT.

Concerning this clonotype: One end of the junction is discordant with germline, which a read error may explain. The chain is built from TRBV4-2 and TRBJ1-2, with D possibly being TRBD1 (6 bases). Germline CDR1 LGHNA, CDR2 YNFKEQ. The CDR3 has 14 residues. CDR3 region: CANSSGPGEYGYTF. The DNA of the CDR3 is TGTGCCAACAGCTCTGGGCCAGGGGAGTATGGCTACACCTTC.

This clonotype was recorded many times. V is TRBV15 and J is TRBJ2-5, with D perhaps matching TRBD1 (7 bases). This CDR3 spans 17 amino acids. Germline CDR1 is LNHNV and CDR2 is YYDKDF (reference sequence). V lost 5 bases, J lost 3 bases, and 22 bases lay in between. DNA for the CDR3: TGTGCCACCAGCCCCGGGCGGGGACAGAAAGTAAAAGAGACCCAGTACTTC. Its translation: CATSPGRGQKVKETQYF.

This clonotype was seen more than once but under ten times. Possible read error: a much larger clone is one base away. This chain uses TRBV7-9 with TRBJ1-2; 9 nucleotides match TRBD1. J was trimmed by 8 bases and V by 5 bases; bases with no gene match: 15. CDR1 and CDR2 from the germline V gene are SEHNR and FQNEAQ (reference sequence). The CDR3 has 16 amino acids. The CDR3 here is CASSQGQGNSRGGYTF. The CDR3 DNA is TGTGCCAGCAGCCAGGGACAGGGAAACTCCCGTGGGGGCTACACCTTC. Full variable domain (missing parts from reference TRBV7-9 and TRBJ1-2): DTGVSQNPRHKITKRGQNVTFRCDPISEHNRLYWYRQTLGQGPEFLTYFQNEAQLEKSRLLSDRFSAERPKGSFSTLEIQRTEQGDSAMYLCASSQGQGNSRGGYTFGSGTRLTVV.

This clonotype has only one observation. V usage is TRBV12-3 or TRBV12-4 and J usage is TRBJ1-5; D is ambiguous. V shed 2 bases and J shed 1 base, with 12 bases lying between them. This CDR3 spans 16 amino acids. CDR3 loop: CASSLNGGESNQPQHF. The DNA for the CDR3 is TGTGCCAGCAGTTTAAACGGCGGAGAAAGCAATCAGCCCCAGCATTTT.

The chain links TRBV5-1 to TRBJ1-2; no definite D call. The germline gives CDR1 SGHRS, CDR2 YFSETQ. CDR3 size: 15 residues. The V end was cut by 2 bases, the J end by 3 bases, with 14 bases between. The CDR3 DNA reads as TGCGCCAGCAGCTTCGGATTCCGGGCGGACTATGGCTACACCTTC. Protein: CASSFGFRADYGYTF.

This clonotype has ten or more counts. This chain links TRBV7-2 with TRBJ2-5; either TRBD1 or TRBD2 may supply D (6 bases each). Germline V gives CDR1 SGHTA, CDR2 FQGNSA. V was cut by 1 base and J by 5 bases, with 20 bases left in between. The CDR3 covers 17 residues. The CDR3 DNA follows: TGTGCCAGCAGCTTAGGTCCCGGGGGCGCAGGTTCTGAGACCCAGTACTTC. Its protein product is CASSLGPGGAGSETQYF.

The CDR3 DNA follows: TGTGCCAGCAGCCAGGGTGGGGCAGGGGATGAAAAACTGTTTTTT. It encodes CASSQGGAGDEKLFF. The chain carries TRBV7-9 and TRBJ1-4, with TRBD1 as a possible D gene (6 bases). V shed 5 bases and J shed 6 bases, with 16 bases lying between them. CDR1 and CDR2 from the germline V gene are SEHNR and FQNEAQ (reference sequence). The CDR3 loop spans 15 amino acids.

In this sample, this clonotype turned up many times. The V gene is TRBV12-3 or TRBV12-4, the J gene TRBJ1-1, with no clear D. Trimming cost V 3 bases and J 3 bases, with 8 bases left between them. CDR3 length equals 13 residues. This chain's CDR3 is CASSFGPDTEAFF. The CDR3 coding sequence is TGTGCCAGCAGTTTCGGCCCCGACACTGAAGCTTTCTTT.

To note about this clonotype: A single base separates this from a much larger clone, so it may be a read error. The rearrangement uses TRBV20-1 and TRBJ2-1; 11 nucleotides align to TRBD2. V lost 0 bases and J lost 3; bases outside the gene matches: 4. This CDR3 is 16 amino acids long. Germline V gene sequence: CDR1 DFQATT, CDR2 SNEGSKA (reference sequence). This chain's CDR3 is CSARDCSGGVYNEQFF. The DNA for the CDR3 is TGCAGTGCTAGAGATTGTAGCGGGGGGGTCTACAATGAGCAGTTCTTC.

This clonotype was detected only a few times. The CDR3 reads CASSQSGLVAFF. The CDR3 DNA is TGTGCCAGCAGCCAGAGCGGGTTGGTAGCTTTCTTT. The V gene is TRBV3-1, the J gene TRBJ1-1; no clear D. CDR1 is LGHDT and CDR2 is YNNKEL in the germline V gene (reference sequence). Trimming pared 3 bases from V and 10 bases from J, leaving 12 bases between. The CDR3 sequence is 12 residues long.

This clonotype appeared many times. The J gene is TRBJ2-1, the V gene TRBV20-1, with D perhaps TRBD2 (7 bases). Looked up from germline, CDR1 is DFQATT and CDR2 is SNEGSKA (reference sequence). The CDR3 extends over 13 amino acids. The ends were cut back, 2 bases at V and 3 bases at J, with 8 bases in the middle. CDR3 in amino acids: CSARRGGYNEQFF. Here the CDR3 DNA reads TGCAGTGCTAGAAGGGGGGGCTACAATGAGCAGTTCTTC.

This clonotype was counted many times. The chain employs TRBV7-8 and TRBJ2-7; TRBD1 agrees at 9 bases. The length of the CDR3 is 14 residues. Germline V lookup: CDR1 SGHVS, CDR2 FQNEAQ. V gave up 5 bases and J gave up 5 bases; unmatched junction bases: 7. The CDR3 DNA reads TGTGCCAGCAGCGGAACACAGGGGGCCCACGAGCAGTACTTC. This encodes CASSGTQGAHEQYF.

This sequence joins TRBV5-1 and TRBJ2-3; 9 bases are shared with TRBD2. The CDR3 is made up of 17 amino acids. Germline CDR1 SGHRS, CDR2 YFSETQ. Losses at the gene ends were 2 bases for V and 2 bases for J; bases not matched to a gene: 9. This CDR3 is CASSFILAGEPTDTQYF. The CDR3 DNA reads TGCGCCAGCAGCTTTATATTAGCGGGAGAGCCCACAGATACGCAGTATTTT.

This clonotype has just one count. The chain has TRBV27 and TRBJ2-7; the D gene is possibly TRBD1 (6 bases). Germline assignment: CDR1 MNHEY and CDR2 SMNVEV (reference sequence). V was clipped by 6 bases and J by 6 bases, with 21 bases between them. The CDR3 is 15 amino acids. CDR3 in DNA: TGTGCCAGCAGCCCAACAACAGGGTTCCTCGGCGAGCAGTACGTC. Amino acid sequence: CASSPTTGFLGEQYV.

This clonotype was detected only a few times. The J gene is TRBJ1-5, the V gene TRBV18; TRBD1 agrees at 7 bases. Germline V lookup: CDR1 KGHSH, CDR2 LQKENI. The junction had 3 bases not matched to a gene; V was cut back by 0 bases and J by 4 bases. The CDR3 totals 15 residues. The CDR3 DNA reads TGTGCCAGCTCACCACCCGGGACAGTTAATCAGCCCCAGCATTTT. Translated: CASSPPGTVNQPQHF. The entire variable domain, with the rest obtained from reference TRBV18 and TRBJ1-5, is as follows: NAGVMQNPRHLVRRRGQEARLRCSPMKGHSHVYWYRQLPEEGLKFMVYLQKENIIDESGMPKERFSAEFPKEGPSILRIQQVVRGDSAAYFCASSPPGTVNQPQHFGDGTRLSIL.

This chain links TRBV19 with TRBJ2-1; possibly TRBD1 or TRBD2 for D (5 bases each). Germline V gives CDR1 LNHDA, CDR2 SQIVND (reference sequence). V lost 8 bases to trimming and J lost 4 bases, with 12 bases between them. The CDR3 totals 13 residues. In DNA form, the CDR3 reads TGTGCCAGTTTAGGGACCGGGTACAATGAGCAGTTCTTC. It codes for CASLGTGYNEQFF. Complete variable domain (other parts from reference TRBV19 and TRBJ2-1): DGGITQSPKYLFRKEGQNVTLSCEQNLNHDAMYWYRQDPGQGLRLIYYSQIVNDFQKGDIAEGYSVSREKKESFPLTVTSAQKNPTAFYLCASLGTGYNEQFFGPGTRLTVL.

This clonotype was found many times. The V gene is TRBV7-2, the J gene TRBJ2-3; D remains ambiguous. V lost 1 base to trimming and J lost 0 bases, with 5 bases between them. Per the germline V gene, CDR1 is SGHTA and CDR2 is FQGNSA. The CDR3 runs 14 residues. This chain's CDR3 is CASSLDFSTDTQYF. In DNA form, the CDR3 reads TGTGCCAGCAGCTTAGACTTTAGCACAGATACGCAGTATTTT.

To note about this clonotype: A much larger clone is a single base away; this may be a read error. The chain couples TRBV6-1 to TRBJ1-5, with D perhaps matching TRBD1 (5 bases). The CDR3 consists of 14 residues. Looked up from germline, CDR1 is MNHNS and CDR2 is SASEGT. As DNA, the CDR3 is TGTACCAGCACCGGACAAATTAGCAATCAGCCCCAGCATTTT. Amino acids: CTSTGQISNQPQHF.

The sample holds a few counts of this clonotype. This clone may be a read error of a much larger clone one base away. CDR3 region: CASSNNEQYF. CDR3 nucleotides: TGTGCCAGCAGTAACAATGAGCAGTACTTC. V usage is TRBV12-3 or TRBV12-4 and J usage is TRBJ2-7; unclear D gene. CDR3 size: 10 residues. With 5 bases removed from V and 7 bases from J, the gap between germline ends came to 6 bases.